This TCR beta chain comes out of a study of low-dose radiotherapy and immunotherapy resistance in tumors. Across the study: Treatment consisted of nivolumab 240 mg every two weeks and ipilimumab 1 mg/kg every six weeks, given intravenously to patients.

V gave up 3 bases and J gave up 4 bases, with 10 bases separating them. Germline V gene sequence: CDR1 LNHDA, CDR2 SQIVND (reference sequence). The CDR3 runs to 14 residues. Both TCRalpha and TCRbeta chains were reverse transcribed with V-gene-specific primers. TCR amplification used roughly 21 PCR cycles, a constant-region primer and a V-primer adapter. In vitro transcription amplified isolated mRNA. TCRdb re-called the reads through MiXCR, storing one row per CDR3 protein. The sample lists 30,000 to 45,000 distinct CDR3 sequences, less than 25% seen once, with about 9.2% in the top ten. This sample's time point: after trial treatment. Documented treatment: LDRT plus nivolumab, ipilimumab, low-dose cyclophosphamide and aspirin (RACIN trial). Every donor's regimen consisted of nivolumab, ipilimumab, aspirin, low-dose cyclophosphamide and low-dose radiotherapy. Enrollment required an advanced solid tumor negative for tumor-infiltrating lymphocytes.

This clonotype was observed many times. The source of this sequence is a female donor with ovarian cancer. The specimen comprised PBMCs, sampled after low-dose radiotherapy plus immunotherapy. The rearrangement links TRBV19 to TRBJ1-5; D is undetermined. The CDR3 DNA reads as TGTGCCAGTAGTATTGAGGGTCCTAATCAGCCCCAGCATTTT. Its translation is CASSIEGPNQPQHF.